Following are 27 T cell receptor beta chains from one sample sequenced in a study of shared clonotypes between healthy human individuals (dated by TCRdb to the early 2020s). The library came from the immunoSEQ multiplex PCR assay. TCRdb took this table from immuneACCESS and kept in-frame rearrangements with V and J called. Such tables lack part of the clones; where checked against another copy, unresolved V genes explain under half of the gap, and the rest is unexplained. The sample table records 800,000 or so clones; 90% to 98% of these occur just once. The ten largest make up about 0.25% of the sample. CD8 naive samples consisted of CD45RO-negative cells that were positively selected for CCR7, yielding a CD45RA+CCR7+ population without TemRA cells. Sequencing was performed on naive CD8+ T cells sorted from blood. Explained via the paper, the cell subset or site label denotes: CD45RA+CCR7+. The receptors originated from a young man in good health.

The V call is TRBV7-9, the J call TRBJ1-5; D is ambiguous. Looked up from germline, CDR1 is SEHNR and CDR2 is FQNEAQ (reference sequence). The CDR3 has 13 residues. Trimming took 3 bases from V and 0 from J, leaving 3 bases between them. CDR3 sequence reads: CASSFYSNQPQHF. The CDR3 DNA reads TGTGCCAGCAGCTTTTATAGCAATCAGCCCCAGCATTTT.

This chain joins TRBV7-6 and TRBJ2-3, with 9 bases matching TRBD1. CDR3 length: 19 residues. Unmatched junction bases numbered 19, after V lost 4 bases and J lost 5 bases. The germline V gene has CDR1 SGHVS and CDR2 FNYEAQ. DNA of the CDR3: TGTGCCAGCAGCTCCCCGAGATTACAGGGGGCCGACCCACGAGATACGCAGTATTTT. This encodes CASSSPRLQGADPRDTQYF.

The chain combines TRBV7-9 with TRBJ2-1, with D maybe TRBD2 (7 bases). Between the trimmed V and J ends, which lost 4 bases and 3 bases, there was a span of 22 bases. In germline, CDR1 is SEHNR, CDR2 FQNEAQ (reference sequence). CDR3 length: 18 residues. The CDR3 loop reads CASSSGAFGGALYNEQFF. For the CDR3, the DNA is TGTGCCAGCAGCTCAGGGGCCTTTGGGGGGGCCCTCTACAATGAGCAGTTCTTC.

The chain joins TRBV29-1 to TRBJ2-2; D may be TRBD2 (6 bases). The CDR3 has 15 amino acids. The germline V and J ends were trimmed by 0 bases and 1 base, with 9 bases remaining between them. The germline V gene has CDR1 SQVTM and CDR2 ANQGSEA. CDR3 coding DNA: TGCAGCGTTGAAGATCGGGACTTGAACACCGGGGAGCTGTTTTTT. This gives the protein CSVEDRDLNTGELFF.

V is TRBV29-1 and J is TRBJ2-6, with D perhaps TRBD2 (6 bases). Germline CDR1 and CDR2: SQVTM and ANQGSEA. Between the trimmed V and J ends, which lost 5 bases and 4 bases, there was a span of 18 bases. The CDR3 is made up of 16 amino acids. The CDR3 coding sequence is TGCAGCGTTATTACTCGAACTAGCCGGGGGGCCAACGTCCTGACTTTC. Protein product: CSVITRTSRGANVLTF.

V usage is TRBV27 and J usage is TRBJ1-5; tentative D call: TRBD1 (5 bases). Trimming took 6 bases from V and 0 from J, leaving 12 bases between them. Germline V lookup: CDR1 MNHEY, CDR2 SMNVEV (reference sequence). This CDR3 spans 15 amino acids. CDR3 DNA: TGTGCCAGCAGACCCGGGACGGTTAGCAATCAGCCCCAGCATTTT. Encoded protein: CASRPGTVSNQPQHF.

The chain combines TRBV5-3 with TRBJ2-4; D ambiguous. TRBV5-3 qualifies as an ORF whose function is uncertain. This CDR3 is 17 amino acids long. V gave up 4 bases and J gave up 0 bases, with 17 bases separating them. The CDR3 DNA reads as TGTGCCAGAAGCGATAGGACCTTGTCCGTAGCCAAAAACATTCAGTACTTC. Residues: CARSDRTLSVAKNIQYF.

V and J are TRBV5-8 and TRBJ2-7, with a tentative D call TRBD1 (6 bases). Germline CDR1 is SGHTS and CDR2 is YDEGEE. This CDR3 is 15 amino acids long. The V and J ends lost 0 bases and 0 bases respectively, with 10 bases between them. CDR3 region: CASSLVRGLSYEQYF. The CDR3 nucleotides read TGTGCCAGCAGCTTGGTCAGGGGCCTCTCCTACGAGCAGTACTTC.

The table lists this clone with a count of one. The chain carries TRBV6-4 and TRBJ2-4; maybe TRBD2 (6 bases). The V and J ends lost 0 bases and 7 bases respectively, with 16 bases between them. The CDR3 is 16 residues long. CDR1 is MRHNA, CDR2 SNTAGT, per germline. The CDR3 sequence: CASSDSDRDWGNIQYF. CDR3 DNA sequence: TGTGCCAGCAGTGACTCTGACCGGGACTGGGGGAACATTCAGTACTTC.

This clone is a singleton in its sample. CDR3 DNA: TGTGCCAGCAGCTTGGAGGGCACGGGGACCGGGTACAATGAGCAGTTCTTC. It codes for CASSLEGTGTGYNEQFF. The V call is TRBV5-4, the J call TRBJ2-1; D assignment may be TRBD1 or TRBD2 (5 bases each). V was trimmed by 0 bases and J by 4 bases, leaving 17 bases between them. Germline CDR1 is SGHNT and CDR2 is YYREEE (reference sequence). The CDR3 contains 17 residues.

The chain is built from TRBV5-5 and TRBJ2-7; D remains unclear. Per the germline V gene, CDR1 is SGHKS and CDR2 is YYEKEE (reference sequence). Trimming removed 1 base at V and 0 bases at J, with 11 bases between. This CDR3 contains 15 residues. For the CDR3, the DNA is TGTGCCAGCAGCTTGCTGCCCTTGAGCTCCTACGAGCAGTACTTC. Amino acids: CASSLLPLSSYEQYF. The whole variable domain, remainder taken from reference TRBV5-5 and TRBJ2-7, is DAGVTQSPTHLIKTRGQQVTLRCSPISGHKSVSWYQQVLGQGPQFIFQYYEKEERGRGNFPDRFSARQFPNYSSELNVNALLLGDSALYLCASSLLPLSSYEQYFGPGTRLTVT.

Comment on this clone: The identical CDR3 is also encoded by other nucleotide sequences in the sample. J is TRBJ2-5 and V is TRBV27; TRBD1 agrees at 7 bases. Germline V gives CDR1 MNHEY, CDR2 SMNVEV (reference sequence). V was clipped by 2 bases and J by 3 bases; unmatched bases: 3. The CDR3 contains 14 residues. CDR3 amino acids: CASSLLGTEETQYF. The CDR3 DNA is TGTGCCAGCAGTTTACTCGGGACAGAAGAGACCCAGTACTTC.

As regards this clone: Other nucleotide sequences in the sample specify the same CDR3. This chain connects TRBV29-1 to TRBJ2-7; 10 bases are a match to TRBD2. V shed 6 bases and J 0 bases; nucleotides not matched to a gene: 2. CDR1 and CDR2 (germline): SQVTM, ANQGSEA. CDR3 length: 13 residues. The CDR3 sequence: CSVRTSGSYEQYF. The DNA of the CDR3 is TGCAGCGTGAGGACTAGCGGCTCCTACGAGCAGTACTTC.

The rearrangement links TRBV25-1 to TRBJ2-1; 12 bases are a match to TRBD1. Germline V gene sequence: CDR1 MGHDK, CDR2 SYGVNS. CDR3 length equals 14 residues. V gave up 7 bases and J gave up 8 bases; unmatched junction bases: 6. CDR3 loop: CASTYGTGGYEQFF. The DNA for the CDR3 is TGTGCCAGCACCTACGGGACAGGGGGCTATGAGCAGTTCTTC.

Points on this clone: Other DNA variants within this sample encode the same CDR3. J is TRBJ1-5 and V is TRBV9; D uncertain. CDR1 is SGDLS and CDR2 is YYNGEE in the germline V gene. The CDR3 totals 15 residues. Trimming removed 2 bases at V and 0 bases at J, with 9 bases between. The CDR3 loop is CASSVAGYSNQPQHF. CDR3 bases: TGTGCCAGCAGCGTCGCAGGTTATAGCAATCAGCCCCAGCATTTT.

The CDR3 DNA sequence: TGTGCCAGCAGCCATACAGGGGGTAACTATGGCTACACCTTC. This codes for CASSHTGGNYGYTF. The rearrangement uses TRBV14 and TRBJ1-2, with TRBD1 matching 8 bases. The CDR3 has 14 amino acids. V gave up 3 bases and J gave up 1 base; unmatched junction bases: 1. The V gene's germline CDR1 is SGHDN and CDR2 FVKESK.

The genes are TRBV9 and TRBJ2-1; unclear D gene. Germline V gene data show CDR1 as SGDLS and CDR2 as YYNGEE. V was shortened by 7 bases and J by 7 bases, with 12 bases between the two germline ends. The CDR3 spans 12 residues. Here the CDR3 reads CASGWGGNEQFF. As DNA, the CDR3 is TGTGCCAGCGGATGGGGTGGAAATGAGCAGTTCTTC.

This clone has only one observation. The chain has TRBV4-3 and TRBJ1-5; D remains unclear. V was cut by 0 bases and J by 7 bases, with 7 bases left in between. The CDR3 sequence is 13 residues long. The germline CDR1 and CDR2 sequences are LGHNA and YSLEER. CDR3: CASSQDNGQPQHF. The CDR3 DNA follows: TGCGCCAGCAGCCAAGATAACGGCCAGCCCCAGCATTTT.

In the case of this clone: Within the sample, other DNA sequences also encode this same CDR3. The chain combines TRBV15 with TRBJ1-5, with 10 nucleotides matching TRBD1. The CDR3 length is 15 residues. Germline V gene sequence: CDR1 LNHNV, CDR2 YYDKDF (reference sequence). V gave up 3 bases and J gave up 1 base; unmatched junction bases: 0. This chain's CDR3 is CATSRDRGSNQPQHF. The CDR3 DNA follows: TGTGCCACCAGCAGGGACAGGGGGAGCAATCAGCCCCAGCATTTT.

The sample holds one count of this clone. The same CDR3 arises from other DNA sequences in this sample as well. The V call is TRBV5-4, the J call TRBJ2-2; no clear D. The V end lost 7 bases, the J end lost 0 bases, and 4 bases lay between the germline ends. The CDR3 has 12 residues. From germline, CDR1 is SGHNT and CDR2 YYREEE (reference sequence). The CDR3 loop is CASSSNTGELFF. CDR3 nucleotide sequence: TGTGCCAGCTCTTCGAACACCGGGGAGCTGTTTTTT.

The gene calls are TRBV5-6 and TRBJ2-3; D is unclear. CDR3 length equals 15 residues. Per the germline V gene, CDR1 is SGHDT and CDR2 is YYEEEE. V shed 0 bases and J shed 6 bases, with 14 bases lying between them. CDR3 in amino acids: CASSLANSVPDTQYF. For the CDR3, the DNA is TGTGCCAGCAGCTTGGCCAATTCGGTCCCGGATACGCAGTATTTT.

This sequence joins TRBV29-1 and TRBJ2-7; weak D call: TRBD2 (5 bases). From germline, CDR1 is SQVTM and CDR2 ANQGSEA. The CDR3 consists of 15 residues. V was pared by 0 bases and J by 3 bases, with 15 bases between. DNA for the CDR3: TGCAGCGTTGAAGATTCCGGGTCTGAGGGCTACGAGCAGTACTTC. This sequence encodes CSVEDSGSEGYEQYF.

This clone was observed once. J is TRBJ2-7 and V is TRBV7-2; 7 bases line up with TRBD1. The CDR3 loop spans 13 amino acids. Germline V gene sequence: CDR1 SGHTA, CDR2 FQGNSA. Trimming cost V 6 bases and J 1 base; bases outside gene matches: 3. In nucleotides, the CDR3 is TGTGCCAGCAGGTCGGGACAGTCCTACGAGCAGTACTTC. Translation: CASRSGQSYEQYF.

About this clone: Other DNA variants within this sample encode the same CDR3. The genes are TRBV7-9 and TRBJ2-7; 8 nucleotides line up with TRBD2. V lost 6 bases, J lost 2 bases, and 9 bases stayed unmatched. The V gene's germline CDR1 is SEHNR and CDR2 FQNEAQ (reference sequence). The CDR3 consists of 15 residues. As DNA, the CDR3 is TGTGCCAGCAGTCCCACTAGCGGCAAAACCTACGAGCAGTACTTC. It yields the protein CASSPTSGKTYEQYF.

Regarding this clone: The junction does not match germline at one end; this may be a read error. The rearrangement joins TRBV6-5 to TRBJ2-7, with TRBD2 matching 7 bases. The CDR3 sequence is 15 residues long. Germline loops: CDR1 MNHEY, CDR2 SVGAGI. The CDR3 DNA reads as TGTGCCAGCAGAGAGGCCGGATCAGGCGCGGGGGAGCAGTGCTTC. It specifies CASREAGSGAGEQCF.

This sequence joins TRBV2 and TRBJ1-3, with TRBD1 matching 8 bases. V was clipped by 4 bases and J by 7 bases; unmatched bases: 9. Germline assignment: CDR1 SNHLY and CDR2 FYNNEI. The CDR3 is made up of 15 amino acids. In nucleotides, the CDR3 is TGTGCCAGCAGTGGAGGACAGGGTGTGAGTAACACCATATATTTT. Translating it yields CASSGGQGVSNTIYF.

This chain joins TRBV2 and TRBJ2-7, with D perhaps assigned TRBD1 or TRBD2 (5 bases each). CDR3 length: 14 amino acids. The ends were cut back, 7 bases at V and 3 bases at J, with 16 bases in the middle. Germline CDR1 reads SNHLY; CDR2 reads FYNNEI. CDR3 sequence (DNA): TGTGCCAGCAAACAACCGGGGACCAACTACGAGCAGTACTTC. It yields the protein CASKQPGTNYEQYF. The full variable domain, its missing parts supplied by reference TRBV2 and TRBJ2-7, is EPEVTQTPSHQVTQMGQEVILRCVPISNHLYFYWYRQILGQKVEFLVSFYNNEISEKSEIFDDQFSVERPDGSNFTLKIRSTKLEDSAMYFCASKQPGTNYEQYFGPGTRLTVT.